The rows below give T cell receptor beta chains drawn from one sample of a study of T cell responses to AZD1222 COVID-19 vaccine. TCRdb's copy holds only in-frame clones and misses some; the assay was immunoSEQ multiplex PCR. Of approximately 120,000 clones listed, approximately 86% are singletons. The sample consisted of peripheral blood, taken on day 0 of MenACWY control vaccination. The receptor set was obtained from an adult in good health. Each CDR3 is given with its conserved first and last residue. The order of the fields is J gene, D gene, clone size, V gene, CDR3 protein, CDR3 DNA. The D gene is left open where the match is weak. Size is omitted from some rows. Given values are once, few, many or a class for expanded clones.

>TRBJ2-7|TRBD2|once|TRBV9
CASSAKSGRAYEQYF
TGTGCCAGCAGCGCGAAGAGCGGGAGGGCCTACGAGCAGTACTTC
>TRBJ1-5|NA|NA|TRBV6-2/TRBV6-3
CASSRGWDQPQHF
TGTGCCAGCAGTAGGGGTTGGGATCAGCCCCAGCATTTT
>TRBJ2-7|NA|NA|TRBV11-3
CASSSGHTSSYEQYF
TGTGCCAGCAGTTCCGGACATACGAGCTCCTACGAGCAGTACTTC
>TRBJ2-2|NA|NA|TRBV7-3
CASSLLGAFTGELFF
TGTGCCAGCAGCTTATTGGGGGCCTTTACCGGGGAGCTGTTTTTT
>TRBJ2-1|TRBD2|few|TRBV4-3
CASSQAPLAGGSINNEQFF
TGCGCCAGCAGCCAAGCTCCCCTAGCGGGGGGATCTATCAACAATGAGCAGTTCTTC
>TRBJ2-7|TRBD1|once|TRBV6-5
CASSYGQGGFYEQYF
TGTGCCAGCAGTTACGGACAGGGGGGTTTCTACGAGCAGTACTTC
>TRBJ2-7|NA|NA|TRBV3-1/TRBV3-2
CASSQALWYEQYF
TGTGCCAGCAGCCAAGCTTTGTGGTACGAGCAGTACTTC
>TRBJ2-2|NA|NA|TRBV28
CASSGSGVSVELFF
TGTGCCAGCAGCGGGAGTGGGGTTTCTGTGGAGCTGTTTTTT
>TRBJ2-1|NA|NA|TRBV27
CASRLGTAFNEQFF
TGTGCCAGCCGACTTGGGACGGCCTTCAATGAGCAGTTCTTC
>TRBJ1-2|NA|NA|TRBV9
CASSAGKGSNYGYTF
TGTGCCAGCAGCGCCGGGAAGGGGTCCAACTATGGCTACACCTTC
>TRBJ1-1|NA|NA|TRBV6-2/TRBV6-3
CASSSAGAATPEAFF
TGTGCCAGCAGTTCCGCAGGGGCGGCGACCCCTGAAGCTTTCTTT
>TRBJ1-1|NA|NA|TRBV5-1
CASSPLGETTEAFF
TGCGCCAGCAGCCCACTGGGGGAGACCACTGAAGCTTTCTTT
>TRBJ2-7|NA|NA|TRBV28
CASSPAGAGITYEQYF
TGTGCCAGCAGTCCCGCGGGCGCAGGGATAACCTACGAGCAGTACTTC
>TRBJ2-7|TRBD1|few|TRBV5-4
CASSLQGAYEQYF
TGTGCCAGCAGCTTGCAGGGGGCCTACGAGCAGTACTTC
>TRBJ1-1|NA|NA|TRBV7-9
CASSPTGYTEAFF
TGTGCCAGCAGTCCAACAGGGTACACTGAAGCTTTCTTT
>TRBJ2-7|NA|NA|TRBV4-1
CASSQVSGSTTYEQYF
TGCGCCAGCAGCCAAGTATCGGGTAGCACCACCTACGAGCAGTACTTC
>TRBJ2-1|TRBD2|NA|TRBV11-2
CASSAGLAGDNEQFF
TGTGCCAGCAGCGCGGGACTAGCGGGAGACAATGAGCAGTTCTTC
>TRBJ2-1|TRBD1|NA|TRBV11-3
CASSFGTGGNEQFF
TGTGCCAGCAGCTTTGGGACAGGGGGCAATGAGCAGTTCTTC
>TRBJ1-1|NA|NA|TRBV24-1
CATSDLLTLEAFF
TGTGCCACCAGTGATCTCCTTACCCTTGAAGCTTTCTTT
>TRBJ1-1|NA|NA|TRBV27
CASSLYSNTEAFF
TGTGCCAGCAGTTTATACTCGAACACTGAAGCTTTCTTT
>TRBJ1-1|NA|NA|TRBV12-5
CASATLDGTEAFF
TGTGCTAGTGCCACCCTGGACGGTACTGAAGCTTTCTTT
>TRBJ2-7|TRBD1|NA|TRBV19
CATRGQGIYEQYF
TGTGCCACGAGAGGACAGGGGATCTACGAGCAGTACTTC
>TRBJ2-1|TRBD1|NA|TRBV27
CASSLLGQGLYNEQFF
TGTGCCAGCAGTTTATTAGGACAGGGACTTTACAATGAGCAGTTCTTC
>TRBJ1-5|NA|NA|TRBV7-2
CASSLVWGSNQPQHF
TGTGCCAGCAGCTTAGTTTGGGGGTCCAATCAGCCCCAGCATTTT